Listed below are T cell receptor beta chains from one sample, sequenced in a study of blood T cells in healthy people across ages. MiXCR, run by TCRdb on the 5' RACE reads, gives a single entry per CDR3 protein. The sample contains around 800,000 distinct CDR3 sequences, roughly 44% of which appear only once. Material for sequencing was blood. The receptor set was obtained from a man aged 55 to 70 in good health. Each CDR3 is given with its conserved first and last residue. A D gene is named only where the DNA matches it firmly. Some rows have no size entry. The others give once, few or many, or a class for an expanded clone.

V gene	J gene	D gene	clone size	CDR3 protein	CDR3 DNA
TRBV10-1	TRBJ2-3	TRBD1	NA	CASSEGQGLTDTQYF	TGCGCCAGCAGTGAGGGACAGGGCCTCACAGATACGCAGTATTTT
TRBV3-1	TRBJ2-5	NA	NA	CASSSGTTCQETQYF	TGTGCCAGCAGCTCGGGGACCACGTGCCAAGAGACCCAGTACTTC
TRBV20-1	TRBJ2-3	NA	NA	CSARDPARGSTDTQYF	TGCAGTGCTAGAGACCCAGCACGGGGCAGCACAGATACGCAGTATTTT
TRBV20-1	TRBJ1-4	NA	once	CSARDPRAYNEKLFF	TGCAGTGCTAGAGATCCCAGGGCCTATAATGAAAAACTGTTTTTT
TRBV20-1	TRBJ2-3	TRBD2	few	CSAPGTSGGTDTQYF	TGCAGTGCCCCCGGGACTAGCGGGGGAACAGATACGCAGTATTTT
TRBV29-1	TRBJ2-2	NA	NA	CSVENANTGELFF	TGCAGCGTTGAAAACGCGAACACCGGGGAGCTGTTTTTT
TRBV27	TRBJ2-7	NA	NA	CASSLSRVSDEQYF	TGTGCCAGCAGTTTATCCAGGGTTAGCGACGAGCAGTACTTC
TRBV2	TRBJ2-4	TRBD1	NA	CASSTMTGMGKNIQYF	TGTGCCAGCAGTACAATGACAGGGATGGGCAAAAACATTCAGTACTTC
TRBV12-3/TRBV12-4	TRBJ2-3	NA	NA	CASTTGRAVADTQYF	TGTGCCAGCACCACAGGGCGAGCAGTAGCAGATACGCAGTATTTT
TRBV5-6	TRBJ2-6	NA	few	CASSQDYSGANVLTF	TGTGCCAGCAGCCAAGATTATTCTGGGGCCAACGTCCTGACTTTC
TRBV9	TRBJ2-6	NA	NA	CASGKGANVLTF	TGTGCCAGCGGGAAGGGGGCCAACGTCCTGACTTTC
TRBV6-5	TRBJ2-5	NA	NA	CASSGRDRETQYF	TGTGCCAGCAGTGGCAGGGACCGAGAGACCCAGTACTTC
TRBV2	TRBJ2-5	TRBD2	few	CASWSGAVETQYF	TGTGCCAGCTGGAGCGGGGCGGTAGAGACCCAGTACTTC
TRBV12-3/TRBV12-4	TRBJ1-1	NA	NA	CASRPGRPNTEAFF	TGTGCCAGCAGACCCGGGAGACCTAACACTGAAGCTTTCTTT
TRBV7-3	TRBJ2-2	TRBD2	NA	CASSLGGGASRELFF	TGTGCCAGCAGCTTGGGCGGGGGGGCCTCGCGGGAGCTGTTTTTT
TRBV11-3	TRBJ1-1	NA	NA	CASSVRGGMNTEAFF	TGTGCCAGCAGCGTCAGGGGAGGGATGAACACTGAAGCTTTCTTT
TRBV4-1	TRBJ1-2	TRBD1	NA	CASSQPGQEYYGYTF	TGCGCCAGCAGCCAACCGGGACAGGAATACTATGGCTACACCTTC
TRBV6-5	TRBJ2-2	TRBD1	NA	CASSSDRGGTGELFF	TGTGCCAGCAGTTCGGACAGGGGTGGGACCGGGGAGCTGTTTTTT
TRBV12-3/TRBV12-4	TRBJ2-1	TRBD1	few	CATGGTGGYVNEQFF	TGTGCCACCGGCGGGACAGGGGGCTACGTGAATGAGCAGTTCTTC
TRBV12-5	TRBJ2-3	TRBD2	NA	CASGDPTSGNADTQYF	TGTGCTAGTGGTGACCCGACTAGCGGAAACGCAGATACGCAGTATTTT
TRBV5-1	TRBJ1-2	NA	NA	CASSLEAASNYGYTF	TGCGCCAGCAGCTTGGAAGCAGCCTCTAACTATGGCTACACCTTC
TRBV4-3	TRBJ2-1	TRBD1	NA	CASSPGTGGVLTYNEQFF	TGCGCCAGCAGCCCGGGGACAGGGGGCGTCTTAACCTACAATGAGCAGTTCTTC
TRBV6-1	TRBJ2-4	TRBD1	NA	CASSPVTGQGADIQYF	TGTGCCAGCAGTCCCGTTACGGGACAGGGGGCGGACATTCAGTACTTC
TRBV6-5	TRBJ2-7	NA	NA	CASSTSAYSYEQYF	TGTGCCAGCAGCACCTCCGCTTACTCCTACGAGCAGTACTTC
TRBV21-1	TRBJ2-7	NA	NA	CASSPPGVPYEQYF	TGTGCCAGCAGCCCCCCAGGGGTTCCCTACGAGCAGTACTTC
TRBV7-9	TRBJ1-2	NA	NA	CASSAPPENYGYTF	TGTGCCAGCAGCGCCCCCCCAGAGAACTATGGCTACACCTTC
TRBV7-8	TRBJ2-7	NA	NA	CASSLNIGQEEQYF	TGTGCCAGCAGCTTAAACATAGGGCAGGAGGAGCAGTACTTC
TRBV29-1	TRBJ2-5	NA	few	CSVVAALRETQYF	TGCAGCGTTGTGGCAGCACTTAGAGAGACCCAGTACTTC
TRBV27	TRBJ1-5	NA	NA	CASQEGGAGGNQPQHF	TGTGCCAGCCAAGAGGGAGGCGCAGGGGGCAATCAGCCCCAGCATTTT
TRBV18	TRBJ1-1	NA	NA	CASSPGSNTEAFF	TGTGCCAGCTCACCGGGCAGCAACACTGAAGCTTTCTTT
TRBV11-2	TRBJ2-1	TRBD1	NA	CASSLGAGTGYNEQFF	TGTGCCAGCAGCTTAGGGGCGGGGACAGGGTACAATGAGCAGTTCTTC
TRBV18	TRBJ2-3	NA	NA	CASSNPGRSPDTQYF	TGTGCCAGCTCAAATCCGGGACGCAGTCCAGATACGCAGTATTTT
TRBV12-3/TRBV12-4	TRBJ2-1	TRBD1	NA	CASSFGQAKQFF	TGTGCCAGCAGTTTCGGACAGGCTAAGCAGTTCTTC
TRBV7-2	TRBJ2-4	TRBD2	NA	CASSFLTSGSREQYF	TGTGCCAGCAGCTTCCTTACTAGCGGGTCGAGGGAGCAGTACTTC
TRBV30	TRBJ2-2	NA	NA	CAAGEMRNTGELFF	TGTGCCGCAGGGGAGATGCGGAACACCGGGGAGCTGTTTTTT
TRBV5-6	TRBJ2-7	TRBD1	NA	CASSPGQGAFYEQYF	TGTGCCAGCAGCCCGGGACAGGGGGCATTCTACGAGCAGTACTTC
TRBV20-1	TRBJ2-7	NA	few	CSASMGVQSYEQYF	TGCAGTGCTAGTATGGGGGTCCAATCCTACGAGCAGTACTTC
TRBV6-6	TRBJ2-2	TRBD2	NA	CASSALAGAGELFF	TGTGCCAGCAGTGCCCTGGCGGGGGCCGGGGAGCTGTTTTTT
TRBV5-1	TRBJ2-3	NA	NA	CASSLVRLFSGGQIQYF	TGCGCCAGCAGCTTGGTACGGCTATTTAGTGGGGGGCAAATACAGTATTTT
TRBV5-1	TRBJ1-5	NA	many	CASSLEGGDQPQHF	TGCGCCAGCAGCTTGGAAGGGGGTGATCAGCCCCAGCATTTT
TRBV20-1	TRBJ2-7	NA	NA	CSATTPGLGLYEQYF	TGCAGTGCAACGACCCCAGGGCTAGGACTCTACGAGCAGTACTTC